The sequence of this TCR beta chain was determined in a study of naive CD8 T cells in extremely preterm neonates. Study findings and constraints: Compared with older groups, preterm CDR3s were shorter, with fewer N additions and less trimming. iChao1 richness was lowest in preterm neonates, significantly versus all ages. Term neonates 0.3% to 0.45%, young children around 0.031%, adults roughly 0.0095%; preterm neonates shared 2.7%. Limitations included small sample size and variable preterm productive templates.

Extremely preterm births at roughly 23-27 weeks of gestation supplied the samples. Sorting kept Annexin V-negative CD3+CD8+CD45RA+CCR7+ naive T cells. Worth noting for this clone: Its antigen is undetermined.

Sequencing was performed with immunoSEQ multiplex PCR; in TCRdb, only in-frame clones are kept and a portion is missing. This table holds 21,000 or so clones, around 89% found once. This CDR3 contains 15 residues. The V and J genes are TRBV21-1 and TRBJ2-3; TRBD2, the D gene given by the table, was not confirmed from the DNA. TRBV21-1 counts as a pseudogene. Source material: naive CD8+ T cells from cord blood. This clonotype originated in a boy who was born preterm. This chain's CDR3 is CASSNNTSATDTQYF. CDR3 DNA: TGTGCCAGCAGCAATAATACTAGCGCCACAGATACGCAGTATTTT.